The entry that follows covers one T cell receptor (beta chain) sequence. Sequencing was performed with immunoSEQ multiplex PCR; in TCRdb, only in-frame clones are kept and a portion is missing. The sample shows under 200,000 clones, roughly nine tenths of them seen only once. This specimen comes from a study of blood T cell repertoires in COVID-19. The CDR3 spans 15 residues. Germline assignment: CDR1 PRHDT and CDR2 FYEKMQ (reference sequence). With 6 bases removed from V and 2 bases from J, the gap between germline ends came to 14 bases. The V call is TRBV13, the J call TRBJ1-5, with a weak D call TRBD1 (5 bases). This TCR derives from a man aged 50-60 years with acute or convalescent COVID-19. Sequencing was carried out using peripheral blood. The CDR3 DNA is TGTGCCAGCAGTCTACGGGGGGTAGGCAATCAGCCCCAGCATTTT. Translated, it gives CASSLRGVGNQPQHF.